The 18 T cell receptor beta chains reported below all come from one sample, sequenced in a study of blood T cell repertoires in COVID-19. The method was immunoSEQ multiplex PCR; TCRdb's version includes in-frame clones alone and lacks a portion of them. The profile shows around 200,000 clones, about nine tenths of them singletons. Sequenced sample: peripheral blood. The receptors were sampled from a woman aged 45-59 years with acute or convalescent COVID-19.

The V gene is TRBV3-1 (or the pseudogene TRBV3-2), the J gene TRBJ2-7, with 7 nucleotides matching TRBD2. The CDR3 is made up of 17 amino acids. The germline gives CDR1 LGHDT, CDR2 YNNKEL (reference sequence). Trimming at V came to 4 bases and at J to 0 bases, leaving 12 bases not matched to a gene. The CDR3: CASSRYTIGGSSYEQYF. The DNA for the CDR3 is TGTGCCAGCAGCCGTTATACTATCGGGGGGAGCTCCTACGAGCAGTACTTC.

This chain joins TRBV6-5 and TRBJ1-2; 10 positions match TRBD1. The J segment lost 6 bases and the V segment lost 6 bases, leaving 4 bases of the junction unmatched. The CDR3 sequence is 13 residues long. Germline loops: CDR1 MNHEY, CDR2 SVGAGI. The CDR3 is CASSRGTGDGYTF. CDR3 coding DNA: TGTGCCAGCAGCAGGGGGACAGGGGATGGCTACACCTTC.

The chain combines TRBV5-1 with TRBJ2-4, with 8 bases fitting TRBD1. From germline, CDR1 is SGHRS and CDR2 YFSETQ. Unmatched junction bases numbered 8, after V lost 4 bases and J lost 5 bases. The CDR3 is made up of 15 amino acids. CDR3 residues: CASSLRQGAENIQYF. The CDR3 bases are TGCGCCAGCAGCCTCCGCCAGGGGGCTGAAAACATTCAGTACTTC.

This clone has just one count. The V gene is TRBV6-6, the J gene TRBJ2-3; D not resolved. CDR1 MNHNY and CDR2 SVGAGI come from the germline V gene (reference sequence). This CDR3 region has 13 residues. Trimming shortened V by 4 bases and J by 2 bases, and 7 bases separated the two germline ends. CDR3 loop: CASSSDFTDTQYF. The CDR3 region has the DNA TGTGCCAGCAGTTCCGACTTCACAGATACGCAGTATTTT.

The gene calls are TRBV7-8 and TRBJ1-2; 7 bases match TRBD1. The length of the CDR3 is 15 residues. V trimming: 4 bases; J trimming: 4 bases; junction bases outside the gene matches: 9. CDR1 is SGHVS, CDR2 FQNEAQ, per germline. CDR3 sequence: CASSSSRQGVYGYTF. DNA for the CDR3: TGTGCCAGCAGCTCTTCTAGACAGGGAGTCTATGGCTACACCTTC.

V and J are TRBV9 and TRBJ2-7, with 13 bases matching TRBD2. Germline assignment: CDR1 SGDLS and CDR2 YYNGEE. The CDR3 is 17 amino acids. V was pared by 3 bases and J by 0 bases, with 6 bases of the junction left unmatched. CDR3: CASSGGLAGINSYEQYF. The CDR3, as DNA: TGTGCCAGCAGCGGGGGACTAGCGGGAATTAACTCCTACGAGCAGTACTTC. The full variable domain, in which reference TRBV9 and TRBJ2-7 provide the parts outside the CDR3, is DSGVTQTPKHLITATGQRVTLRCSPRSGDLSVYWYQQSLDQGLQFLIQYYNGEERAKGNILERFSAQQFPDLHSELNLSSLELGDSALYFCASSGGLAGINSYEQYFGPGTRLTVT.

The chain is built from TRBV2 and TRBJ1-4; no definite D call. From germline, CDR1 is SNHLY and CDR2 FYNNEI. CDR3 length: 14 amino acids. The V end was cut by 4 bases, the J end by 3 bases, with 9 bases between. CDR3 coding DNA: TGTGCCAGCAGTGTTCAAAACTCTAATGAAAAACTGTTTTTT. It yields the protein CASSVQNSNEKLFF.

This clone has only one observation. The J gene is TRBJ1-1, the V gene TRBV7-9; D may be TRBD1 (5 bases). Germline V gene lookup returns CDR1 SEHNR and CDR2 FQNEAQ (reference sequence). The V end lost 5 bases, the J end lost 4 bases, and 11 bases lay between the germline ends. This CDR3 has 13 amino acids. CDR3 nucleotides: TGTGCCAGCAGCCTCCTGGGGGGCACTGAAGCTTTCTTT. Its protein product is CASSLLGGTEAFF.

This chain uses TRBV9 with TRBJ1-2; 7 bases agree with TRBD1. The CDR3 covers 13 residues. Germline V CDR1 and CDR2: SGDLS, YYNGEE. V gave up 7 bases and J gave up 7 bases; unmatched junction bases: 10. CDR3 in amino acids: CASQREGAIGYTF. DNA for the CDR3: TGTGCCAGCCAGCGGGAGGGGGCGATTGGCTACACCTTC.

The chain is built from TRBV7-9 and TRBJ1-1; 9 positions match TRBD1. Trimming cost V 4 bases and J 3 bases; bases outside gene matches: 3. CDR1 and CDR2 from the germline V gene are SEHNR and FQNEAQ (reference sequence). The CDR3 is 14 amino acids. The CDR3 DNA is TGTGCCAGCAGCTCGTGGACAGGGGACACTGAAGCTTTCTTT. This gives the protein CASSSWTGDTEAFF.

The chain uses TRBV5-4 and TRBJ1-2; 7 bases are a match to TRBD1. Unmatched junction bases numbered 15, after V lost 2 bases and J lost 2 bases. The CDR3 totals 18 residues. CDR1 and CDR2 (germline): SGHNT, YYREEE (reference sequence). The CDR3 protein is CASSLPFTGAESNYGYTF. The CDR3 nucleotides read TGTGCCAGCAGCTTACCCTTTACAGGGGCGGAATCAAACTATGGCTACACCTTC.

The V gene is TRBV6-5, the J gene TRBJ1-3; D is perhaps TRBD1 (6 bases). The CDR3 covers 15 residues. V lost 0 bases to trimming and J lost 4 bases, with 10 bases between them. Germline values: CDR1 MNHEY, CDR2 SVGAGI. CDR3 sequence: CASSYSGAAGNTIYF. In DNA, the CDR3 is TGTGCCAGCAGTTACTCGGGGGCGGCGGGAAACACCATATATTTT.

V gene TRBV29-1 combines with J gene TRBJ1-1, with a tentative D call TRBD1 (6 bases). The V gene's germline CDR1 is SQVTM and CDR2 ANQGSEA. This CDR3 is built from 11 residues. Trimming cost V 4 bases and J 10 bases, with 13 bases left between them. The CDR3 DNA is TGCAGCGTTGTCAGGGGTTTGGGAGCTTTCTTT. Protein product: CSVVRGLGAFF.

The V call is TRBV19, the J call TRBJ1-2; tentatively, D is TRBD1 (5 bases). Trimming left V 5 bases short and J 3 bases short, with 10 bases between. The CDR3 consists of 13 residues. Germline lookup yields CDR1 LNHDA and CDR2 SQIVND (reference sequence). The DNA of the CDR3 is TGTGCCAGTAGTGCAGACAGTTACTATGGCTACACCTTC. Residues: CASSADSYYGYTF.

This chain connects TRBV30 to TRBJ1-5; 9 nucleotides agree with TRBD1. CDR3 size: 16 residues. Germline CDR1 and CDR2: GTSNPN and SVGIG (reference sequence). The V gene end was trimmed by 1 base and the J gene end by 5 bases; junction bases not matched to a gene: 9. CDR3 residues: CAWSGGGTGRDQPQHF. Written as DNA, the CDR3 is TGTGCCTGGAGTGGGGGTGGGACAGGGAGAGATCAGCCCCAGCATTTT.

This chain joins TRBV5-1 and TRBJ2-3; perhaps TRBD1 as D (6 bases). Trimming removed 9 bases at V and 2 bases at J, with 13 bases between. Per germline, CDR1 SGHRS and CDR2 YFSETQ. The CDR3 runs 13 residues. The CDR3 DNA is TGCGCCACCTCACAGGGCCACACAGATACGCAGTATTTT. Protein product: CATSQGHTDTQYF.

The chain joins TRBV7-9 to TRBJ2-2; D is possibly TRBD2 (6 bases). Germline CDR1 is SEHNR and CDR2 is FQNEAQ (reference sequence). Trimming removed 7 bases from V and 6 bases from J, with 12 bases in between. The CDR3 length is 13 residues. CDR3 in amino acids: CASIWGESGELFF. CDR3 DNA sequence: TGTGCCAGCATCTGGGGGGAGTCCGGGGAGCTGTTTTTT.

In this sample, this clone turned up once. The chain is built from TRBV19 and TRBJ2-7; 7 nucleotides agree with TRBD1. The junction had 8 bases not matched to a gene; V was cut back by 5 bases and J by 4 bases. Germline CDR1 and CDR2: LNHDA and SQIVND (reference sequence). The CDR3 is made up of 14 amino acids. The CDR3, as DNA: TGTGCCAGTAGTGATCGGGACAGACCTTACGAGCAGTACTTC. The encoded protein is CASSDRDRPYEQYF.